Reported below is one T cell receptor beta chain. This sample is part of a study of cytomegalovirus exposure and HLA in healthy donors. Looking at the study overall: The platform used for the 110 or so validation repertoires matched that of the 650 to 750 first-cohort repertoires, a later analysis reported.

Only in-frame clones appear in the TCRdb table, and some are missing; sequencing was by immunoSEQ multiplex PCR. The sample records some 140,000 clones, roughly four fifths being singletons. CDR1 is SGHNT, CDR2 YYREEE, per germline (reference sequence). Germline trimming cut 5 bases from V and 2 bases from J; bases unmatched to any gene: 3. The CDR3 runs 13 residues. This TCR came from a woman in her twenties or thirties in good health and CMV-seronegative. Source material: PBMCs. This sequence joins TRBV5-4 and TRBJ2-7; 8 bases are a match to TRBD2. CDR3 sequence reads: CASRPGLAYEQYF. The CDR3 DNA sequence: TGTGCCAGCAGACCGGGACTAGCCTACGAGCAGTACTTC.